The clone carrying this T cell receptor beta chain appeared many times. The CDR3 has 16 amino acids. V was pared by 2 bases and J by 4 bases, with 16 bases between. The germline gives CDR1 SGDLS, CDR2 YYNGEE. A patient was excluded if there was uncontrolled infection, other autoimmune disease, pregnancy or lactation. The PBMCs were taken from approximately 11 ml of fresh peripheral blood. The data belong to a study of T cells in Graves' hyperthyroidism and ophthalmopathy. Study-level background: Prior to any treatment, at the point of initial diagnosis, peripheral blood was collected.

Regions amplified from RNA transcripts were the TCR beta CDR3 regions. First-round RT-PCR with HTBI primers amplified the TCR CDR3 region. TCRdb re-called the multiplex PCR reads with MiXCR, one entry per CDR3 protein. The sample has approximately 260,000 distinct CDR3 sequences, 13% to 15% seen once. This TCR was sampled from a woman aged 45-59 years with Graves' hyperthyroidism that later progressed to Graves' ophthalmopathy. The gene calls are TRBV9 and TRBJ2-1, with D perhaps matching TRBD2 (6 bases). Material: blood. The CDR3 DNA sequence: TGTGCCAGCAGCGTTGAGGGGCTAGCGTTTTACAATGAGCAGTTCTTC. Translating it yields CASSVEGLAFYNEQFF.